Included here is one T cell receptor (beta chain) sequence, with context. No antigen is known for it. The V end was cut by 2 bases, the J end by 4 bases, with 8 bases between. The CDR3 extends over 14 amino acids. Germline values: CDR1 KGHSH, CDR2 LQKENI. The data originate from a study of T cell responses to AZD1222 COVID-19 vaccine. Overall study results and limits: Per reports, nearly half of all spike-specific TCRs target regions that are unmutated in variants. Repertoire sampling happened only post peak T cell response.

Generated by immunoSEQ multiplex PCR, the TCRdb table keeps only in-frame clones and is missing some. The sample carries 120,000 or so clones, 80% to 90% recorded once. The J gene is TRBJ1-4, the V gene TRBV18; possibly TRBD1 for D (5 bases). Sequenced material: peripheral blood, taken on day 0 of AZD1222 vaccination. The origin of this receptor is an adult in good health. CDR3: CASSPGQGNEKLFF. The CDR3 coding sequence is TGTGCCAGCTCACCAGGGCAGGGTAATGAAAAACTGTTTTTT. Combining the CDR3 with reference TRBV18 and TRBJ1-4 gives the whole variable domain NAGVMQNPRHLVRRRGQEARLRCSPMKGHSHVYWYRQLPEEGLKFMVYLQKENIIDESGMPKERFSAEFPKEGPSILRIQQVVRGDSAAYFCASSPGQGNEKLFFGSGTQLSVL.